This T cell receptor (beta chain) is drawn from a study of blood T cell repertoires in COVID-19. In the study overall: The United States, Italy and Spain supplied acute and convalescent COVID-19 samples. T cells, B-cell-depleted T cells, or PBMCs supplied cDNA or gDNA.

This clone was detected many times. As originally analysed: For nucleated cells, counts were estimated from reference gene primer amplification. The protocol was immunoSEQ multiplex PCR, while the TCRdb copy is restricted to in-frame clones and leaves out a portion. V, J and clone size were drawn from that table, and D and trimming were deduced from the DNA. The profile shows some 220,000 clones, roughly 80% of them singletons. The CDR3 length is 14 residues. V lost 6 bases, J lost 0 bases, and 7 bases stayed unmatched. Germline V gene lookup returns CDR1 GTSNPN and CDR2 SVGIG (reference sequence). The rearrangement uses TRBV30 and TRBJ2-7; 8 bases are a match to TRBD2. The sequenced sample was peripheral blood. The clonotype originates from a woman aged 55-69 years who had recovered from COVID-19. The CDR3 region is CACTGGPDSYEQYF. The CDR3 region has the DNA TGTGCCTGTACGGGGGGGCCGGACTCCTACGAGCAGTACTTC.